This TCR beta chain was identified during a study of metastatic and nonmetastatic thyroid tumors. At the level of the study: Repertoires were compared across blood and tumor or nodule tissue from malignant and benign thyroid patients.

Original processing notes: Between-group CDR3 differences, defined by clinicopathological status, yielded a distant-metastasis classifier for papillary thyroid cancer. TCRdb recomputed clones from the PCR reads via MiXCR. None of the V and J calls come from the authors' own analysis; TCRdb made them. The profile covers about 92,000 clones, with more than 13% appearing a single time and around 3.3% taken by the ten largest. The germline V gene has CDR1 SGHRS and CDR2 YFSETQ. The CDR3 consists of 16 residues. Findings and limits, study-wide: Reportedly, malignant thyroid tumors had significantly higher TCR beta diversity than benign nodules, in blood and tumor.

A remark on this clone: Its antigen is not known. At one of its ends the junction is not consistent with the germline gene, which may arise from a read error.

No patient received treatment before thyroid surgery. The sample was blood. The source is a female donor with papillary thyroid cancer or a benign thyroid nodule (not recorded which). Some clones in this sample may be carry-over from other donors' samples. The rearrangement joins TRBV5-1 to TRBJ2-7; D might be TRBD1 (6 bases). As DNA, the CDR3 is TGCGCCAGCATCTTGGGTACCGGGACACGGCAAGTCGAGCAGTACTTC. Amino acid sequence: CASILGTGTRQVEQYF. Filled out from reference TRBV5-1 and TRBJ2-7, the complete variable domain reads KAGVTQTPRYLIKTRGQQVTLSCSPISGHRSVSWYQQTPGQGLQFLFEYFSETQRNKGNFPGRFSGRQFSNSRSEMNVSTLELGDSALYLCASILGTGTRQVEQYFGPGTRLTVT.